This passage covers 17 T cell receptor beta chains from one sample sequenced in a study of cytomegalovirus exposure and HLA in healthy donors (TCRdb year 2017). Receptor libraries were prepared by the immunoSEQ multiplex PCR assay. For the multiplex PCR, a mixture combining 60 forward primers for TCR Vbeta segments and 13 reverse primers for TCR Jbeta segments was used. What TCRdb holds here is the immuneACCESS table cut down to in-frame rearrangements. Part of the clones is not present; checked against another copy, under half of the missing clones reflect an unresolved V gene, and the others are unexplained. This sample's table contains some 120,000 clones. The ten largest account for around 2.9% of the sample. The source material was PBMCs. These TCRs come from a man aged 25-40 years in good health and CMV-seronegative.

This sequence joins TRBV27 and TRBJ1-2; D may be TRBD1 (5 bases). V was pared by 0 bases and J by 8 bases, with 10 bases between. The CDR3 totals 13 residues. CDR1 MNHEY and CDR2 SMNVEV come from the germline V gene (reference sequence). CDR3 DNA: TGTGCCAGCAGTTTATCAAGGAGGGACGGCTACACCTTC. Its protein product is CASSLSRRDGYTF.

The V call is TRBV18, the J call TRBJ2-1; D gene ambiguous. CDR1 is KGHSH, CDR2 LQKENI, per germline. Trimming took off 3 bases at V and 0 bases at J, with 15 bases between the two ends. There are 17 residues in the CDR3. DNA for the CDR3: TGTGCCAGCTCACCGTCCCGGGTTTCGAGCTCCTACAATGAGCAGTTCTTC. Translation gives CASSPSRVSSSYNEQFF. Full variable domain (missing parts from reference TRBV18 and TRBJ2-1): NAGVMQNPRHLVRRRGQEARLRCSPMKGHSHVYWYRQLPEEGLKFMVYLQKENIIDESGMPKERFSAEFPKEGPSILRIQQVVRGDSAAYFCASSPSRVSSSYNEQFFGPGTRLTVL.

The gene calls are TRBV4-2 and TRBJ2-1, with 9 positions matching TRBD2. Per the germline V gene, CDR1 is LGHNA and CDR2 is YNFKEQ. V shed 3 bases, J shed 8 bases, and the junction held 23 bases outside the gene matches. This CDR3 has 20 amino acids. The CDR3 nucleotides are TGTGCCAGCAGCCACCCCTTCCGGCGGGAGGGCTATGAACAGGTCGATGAGCAGTTCTTC. Its protein product is CASSHPFRREGYEQVDEQFF.

V usage is TRBV10-1 and J usage is TRBJ2-5, with 8 positions matching TRBD2. This CDR3 has 14 amino acids. The V segment lost 6 bases and the J segment 4 bases; nucleotides outside the gene matches: 7. Germline V gene sequence: CDR1 WNHNN, CDR2 SYGVQD (reference sequence). The CDR3 protein is CASRWREVRETQYF. CDR3 nucleotide sequence: TGCGCCAGCAGATGGCGGGAGGTAAGAGAGACCCAGTACTTC.

The chain has TRBV6-1 and TRBJ1-2; 7 bases agree with TRBD1. This CDR3 comprises 13 residues. The germline gives CDR1 MNHNS, CDR2 SASEGT. V was clipped by 8 bases and J by 2 bases; unmatched bases: 5. The CDR3 reads CASAWGQNYGYTF. The DNA for the CDR3 is TGTGCCAGCGCGTGGGGACAGAACTATGGCTACACCTTC.

This rearrangement joins TRBV5-1 to TRBJ2-5; 7 positions agree with TRBD2. CDR3 length: 11 residues. Germline V gene lookup returns CDR1 SGHRS and CDR2 YFSETQ. V was clipped by 2 bases and J by 11 bases; unmatched bases: 3. The CDR3 region is CASSFGGEQYF. In nucleotides, the CDR3 is TGCGCCAGCAGCTTTGGGGGGGAGCAGTACTTC.

The rearrangement links TRBV30 to TRBJ2-2, with 11 bases matching TRBD2. Trimming at V came to 8 bases and at J to 5 bases, leaving 4 bases not matched to a gene. CDR1 and CDR2 from the germline V gene are GTSNPN and SVGIG (reference sequence). This CDR3 has 13 residues. The CDR3 nucleotides read TGTGCCATCGGGACTAGCGGTACCGGGGAGCTGTTTTTT. Translated: CAIGTSGTGELFF. Supplemented by reference TRBV30 and TRBJ2-2, the full variable domain reads SQTIHQWPATLVQPVGSPLSLECTVEGTSNPNLYWYRQAAGRGLQLLFYSVGIGQISSEVPQNLSASRPQDRQFILSSKKLLLSDSGFYLCAIGTSGTGELFFGEGSRLTVL.

The chain couples TRBV7-8 to TRBJ2-1; 9 nucleotides match TRBD2. Germline-derived CDR1 and CDR2 are SGHVS and FQNEAQ. With V trimmed by 2 bases and J by 2 bases, 1 base remained unmatched. This CDR3 contains 15 residues. CDR3 sequence reads: CASSLIAGAYNEQFF. CDR3 coding DNA: TGTGCCAGCAGCTTAATAGCGGGAGCCTACAATGAGCAGTTCTTC.

This CDR3 is CASSEMSAGVNEQFF. DNA for the CDR3: TGTGCCAGCAGTGAAATGTCTGCGGGAGTCAATGAGCAGTTCTTC. The chain employs TRBV6-1 and TRBJ2-1; 7 nucleotides match TRBD2. Germline V gene data show CDR1 as MNHNS and CDR2 as SASEGT. The CDR3 totals 15 residues. The V gene end was trimmed by 2 bases and the J gene end by 6 bases; junction bases not matched to a gene: 7.

CDR3 sequence reads: CASSMIGTGGNTEAFF. Here the CDR3 DNA reads TGTGCCAGCAGCATGATCGGGACAGGGGGGAACACTGAAGCTTTCTTT. The chain is built from TRBV5-4 and TRBJ1-1; 11 nucleotides line up with TRBD1. Germline values: CDR1 SGHNT, CDR2 YYREEE (reference sequence). The CDR3 is 16 residues long. The ends lost 4 bases at V and 1 base at J; junction bases unmatched: 6. The full variable domain, its missing parts supplied by reference TRBV5-4 and TRBJ1-1, is ETGVTQSPTHLIKTRGQQVTLRCSSQSGHNTVSWYQQALGQGPQFIFQYYREEENGRGNFPPRFSGLQFPNYSSELNVNALELDDSALYLCASSMIGTGGNTEAFFGQGTRLTVV.

V usage is TRBV7-8 and J usage is TRBJ2-7, with 8 bases lining up with TRBD2. CDR3 length: 14 residues. The V gene end was trimmed by 3 bases and the J gene end by 2 bases; junction bases not matched to a gene: 3. Germline V gene data show CDR1 as SGHVS and CDR2 as FQNEAQ. The DNA of the CDR3 is TGTGCCAGCAGCTTCAGCGGGAGCGCCTACGAGCAGTACTTC. This gives the protein CASSFSGSAYEQYF.

J is TRBJ2-1 and V is TRBV11-2; 10 nucleotides align to TRBD2. From germline, CDR1 is SGHAT and CDR2 FQNNGV. The CDR3 length is 17 residues. With 5 bases clipped from V and 2 bases from J, the junction kept 9 bases outside the gene matches. CDR3 in amino acids: CASSLSTLAGAYNEQFF. The CDR3 nucleotides are TGTGCCAGCAGCCTATCAACCCTAGCGGGAGCCTACAATGAGCAGTTCTTC.

The chain recombines TRBV19 with TRBJ2-7; the match to TRBD1 covers 8 bases. The junction had 19 bases not matched to a gene; V was cut back by 5 bases and J by 10 bases. Germline V gene data show CDR1 as LNHDA and CDR2 as SQIVND (reference sequence). The length of the CDR3 is 16 residues. In DNA, the CDR3 is TGTGCCAGTAGTCCACGGAGGGACAGGACCAGGGCCGATCAGTACTTC. Its translation is CASSPRRDRTRADQYF.

The chain combines TRBV23-1 with TRBJ2-3; TRBD2 matches 10 bases. Being an ORF, TRBV23-1 has a function that is uncertain. The CDR3 length is 14 residues. Trimming took 9 bases from V and 2 from J; bases not matched to a gene: 5. The CDR3 here is CASISGRITDTQYF. CDR3 DNA sequence: TGCGCCAGTATTAGCGGGAGGATCACAGATACGCAGTATTTT.

Frequency places this clone as medium-sized. This sequence joins TRBV10-3 and TRBJ1-1, with a weak D call TRBD1 (5 bases). This CDR3 is 13 amino acids long. The germline gives CDR1 ENHRY, CDR2 SYGVKD. Trimming stripped 0 bases from V and 7 bases from J, with 9 bases between. The CDR3: CAISESGLGEAFF. The CDR3 DNA follows: TGTGCCATCAGTGAGTCGGGGCTGGGTGAAGCTTTCTTT.

The genes are TRBV10-3 and TRBJ1-2; possibly TRBD1 for D (6 bases). V lost 6 bases to trimming and J lost 4 bases, with 18 bases between them. Germline V gene lookup returns CDR1 ENHRY and CDR2 SYGVKD. The CDR3 consists of 15 residues. CDR3 residues: CAISREPAGAYGYTF. The CDR3 nucleotides read TGTGCCATCAGCCGAGAACCCGCAGGGGCCTATGGCTACACCTTC.

The V call is TRBV5-1, the J call TRBJ2-3; 13 bases map to TRBD2. There are 15 residues in the CDR3. Unmatched junction bases numbered 2, after V lost 3 bases and J lost 4 bases. Per the germline V gene, CDR1 is SGHRS and CDR2 is YFSETQ. The CDR3 nucleotides are TGCGCCAGCAGCTGGACTAGCGGGAGCCCAGATACGCAGTATTTT. Translation: CASSWTSGSPDTQYF.